This TCR beta chain was found in a study of Tregs in tolerant kidney transplant recipients. Some clones are missing from TCRdb's copy, which holds only in-frame ones; the method was immunoSEQ multiplex PCR. In total, the table holds about 31,000 clones. Recipients received nonmyeloablative bone marrow transplants from related graft donors, with transient mixed chimerism. V was clipped by 0 bases and J by 4 bases; unmatched bases: 5. Germline loops: CDR1 SGHDT, CDR2 YYEEEE. The CDR3 is 15 amino acids. On this clone itself: The CDR3 end falls 3 residues outside the read, so it is completed with the germline J gene.

The V gene is TRBV5-6, the J gene TRBJ1-2, with 8 bases that match TRBD1. Sample: CD4+ T cells from blood (PBMCs), taken 24 months after the transplant. The sequence derives from a human patient who received a combined kidney and bone marrow transplant. Some of these T cells may belong to the graft donor. The CDR3 bases that were read are TGTGCCAGCAGCTTGGACCTGACAGGGGCCTATGGC. It translates to CASSLDLTGAYG. The whole CDR3 sequence reads CASSLDLTGAYGYTF. The complete variable domain, with remaining parts taken from reference TRBV5-6 and TRBJ1-2, reads DAGVTQSPTHLIKTRGQQVTLRCSPKSGHDTVSWYQQALGQGPQFIFQYYEEEERQRGNFPDRFSGHQFPNYSSELNVNALLLGDSALYLCASSLDLTGAYGYTFGSGTRLTVV.